This section outlines one T cell receptor beta chain sequence together with its context. The antigen remains unidentified. Using its own MiXCR run on the reads, TCRdb lists one record per CDR3 protein. The sample shows about 900,000 distinct CDR3 sequences, approximately 31% of them seen only once. This record comes from a study of T cell repertoires in cytomegalovirus infection. Overall study context: Researchers turned to recently identified HLA-C-restricted CMV epitopes as well as well-studied HLA-B-restricted ones. Evidence of both CMV infection and a matching HLA type came from public TCR beta signatures.

Deletions cut 2 bases from V and 6 bases from J, with 20 bases between. The CDR3 contains 16 residues. Germline V CDR1 and CDR2: SGDLS, YYNGEE. The input for sequencing was cultured CD8+ T cells from PBMCs, taken from culture after CMV antigen stimulation. The receptor's source is a human donor in good health (CMV status not recorded). Some clones in this sample may be carry-over from other donors' samples. The chain couples TRBV9 to TRBJ1-2; the D gene is possibly TRBD1 (6 bases). The chain's CDR3 is CASSVRGGGPQDGYTF. As DNA, the CDR3 is TGTGCCAGCAGCGTCCGAGGGGGAGGGCCCCAGGATGGCTACACCTTC.